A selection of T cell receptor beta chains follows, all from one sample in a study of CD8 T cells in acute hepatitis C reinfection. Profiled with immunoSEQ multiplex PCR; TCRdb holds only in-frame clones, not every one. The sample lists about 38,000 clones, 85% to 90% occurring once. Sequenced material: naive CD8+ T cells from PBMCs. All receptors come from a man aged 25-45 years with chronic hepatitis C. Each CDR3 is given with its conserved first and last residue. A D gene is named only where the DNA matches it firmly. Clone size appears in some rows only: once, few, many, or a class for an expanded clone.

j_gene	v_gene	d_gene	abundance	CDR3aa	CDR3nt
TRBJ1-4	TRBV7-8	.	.	CASSPPGNEKLFF	TGTGCCAGCAGCCCCCCGGGTAATGAAAAACTGTTTTTT
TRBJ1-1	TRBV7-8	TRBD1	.	CASSSGTGGDTEAFF	TGTGCCAGCAGCTCGGGGACAGGGGGGGACACTGAAGCTTTCTTT
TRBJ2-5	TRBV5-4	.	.	CASSLRTLGGETQYF	TGTGCCAGCAGCTTGAGGACCCTCGGGGGAGAGACCCAGTACTTC
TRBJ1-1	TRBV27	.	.	CASSLQGMLDVAFF	TGTGCCAGCAGTTTACAGGGGATGCTAGATGTGGCTTTCTTT
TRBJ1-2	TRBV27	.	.	CASSPSGDYGYTF	TGTGCCAGCAGTCCCTCAGGGGACTATGGCTACACCTTC
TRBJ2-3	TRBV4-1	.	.	CASSQDFGADSTDTQYF	TGCGCCAGCAGCCAAGATTTCGGAGCGGACAGCACAGATACGCAGTATTTT
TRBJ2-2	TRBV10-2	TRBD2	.	CASSETSGGNTGELFF	TGCGCCAGCAGTGAGACTAGCGGGGGGAACACCGGGGAGCTGTTTTTT
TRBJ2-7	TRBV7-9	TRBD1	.	CASSSAGGAYEQYF	TGTGCCAGCAGCTCGGCAGGGGGAGCCTACGAGCAGTACTTC
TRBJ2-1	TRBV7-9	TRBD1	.	CASSLARTGEREQFF	TGTGCCAGCAGCTTAGCCAGGACAGGGGAGAGGGAGCAGTTCTTC
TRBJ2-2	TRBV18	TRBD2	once	CASSPPTSGHTGELFF	TGTGCCAGCTCACCACCGACTAGCGGTCACACCGGGGAGCTGTTTTTT
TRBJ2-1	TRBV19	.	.	CASSIAGSSYNEQFF	TGTGCCAGTAGTATAGCGGGGAGCTCCTACAATGAGCAGTTCTTC
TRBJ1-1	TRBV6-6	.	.	CASGPANTEAFF	TGTGCCAGCGGGCCAGCTAACACTGAAGCTTTCTTT
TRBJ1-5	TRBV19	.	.	CASNEGYQPQHF	TGTGCCAGTAATGAGGGGTATCAGCCCCAGCATTTT
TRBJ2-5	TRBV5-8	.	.	CASSFSDSAALVDQETQYF	TGTGCCAGCAGCTTTAGCGACAGCGCTGCATTAGTCGACCAAGAGACCCAGTACTTC
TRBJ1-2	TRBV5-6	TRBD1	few	CASSFGQGAYGYTF	TGTGCCAGCAGCTTTGGTCAGGGGGCGTATGGCTACACCTTC
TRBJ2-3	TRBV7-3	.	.	CASSLLQGKTDTQYF	TGTGCCAGCAGCTTATTACAGGGAAAGACAGATACGCAGTATTTT
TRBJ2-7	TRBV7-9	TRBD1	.	CASEGGRVHEQYF	TGTGCCAGCGAAGGGGGCAGGGTCCACGAGCAGTACTTC
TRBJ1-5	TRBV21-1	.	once	CASSKQGKGNQPQHF	TGTGCCAGCAGCAAACAGGGGAAGGGCAATCAGCCCCAGCATTTT
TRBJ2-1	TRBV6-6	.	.	CAIRGGNEQFF	TGTGCCATTCGTGGTGGCAATGAGCAGTTCTTC
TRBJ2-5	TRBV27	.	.	CASRDWKETQYF	TGTGCCAGCCGGGACTGGAAAGAGACCCAGTACTTC
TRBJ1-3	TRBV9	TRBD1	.	CASSVPTGESGSGNTIYF	TGTGCCAGCAGCGTACCCACAGGGGAAAGTGGTTCTGGAAACACCATATATTTT
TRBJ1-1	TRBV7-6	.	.	CATRPAGANTEAFF	TGTGCCACTCGCCCCGCGGGGGCGAACACTGAAGCTTTCTTT
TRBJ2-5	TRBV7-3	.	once	CASSLSGSGGETQYF	TGTGCCAGCAGCTTAAGCGGATCGGGCGGGGAGACCCAGTACTTC
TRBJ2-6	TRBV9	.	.	CASSVALSGANVLTF	TGTGCCAGCAGCGTAGCCTTATCTGGGGCCAACGTCCTGACTTTC
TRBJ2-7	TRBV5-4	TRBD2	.	CASSFGGGAREQYF	TGTGCCAGCAGCTTCGGCGGGGGGGCGCGTGAGCAGTACTTC
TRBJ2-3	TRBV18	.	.	CASSPASYSDTQYF	TGTGCCAGCTCACCCGCCTCTTATTCAGATACGCAGTATTTT
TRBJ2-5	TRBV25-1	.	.	CASSEFLEEETQYF	TGTGCCAGCAGTGAATTCCTCGAGGAAGAGACCCAGTACTTC
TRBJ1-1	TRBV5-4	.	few	CASSLLGTEAFF	TGTGCCAGCAGCTTGCTGGGGACTGAAGCTTTCTTT
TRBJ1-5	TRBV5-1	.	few	CASSPTGSSNQPQHF	TGCGCCAGCAGCCCCACAGGGTCCAGCAATCAGCCCCAGCATTTT
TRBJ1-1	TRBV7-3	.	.	CASSLAGLNTEAFF	TGTGCCAGCAGCTTAGCAGGGCTGAACACTGAAGCTTTCTTT
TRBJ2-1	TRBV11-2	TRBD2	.	CASSTPTSGASSSYNEQFF	TGTGCCAGCAGCACCCCGACTAGCGGGGCGTCGAGCTCCTACAATGAGCAGTTCTTC
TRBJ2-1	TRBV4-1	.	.	CASSQGPSLSYNEQFF	TGCGCCAGCAGCCAAGGTCCCTCTCTCTCCTACAATGAGCAGTTCTTC
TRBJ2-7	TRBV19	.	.	CASSNGAYEQYF	TGTGCCAGCTCCAATGGGGCCTACGAGCAGTACTTC
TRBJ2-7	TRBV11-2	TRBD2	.	CASRSSGATYEQYF	TGTGCCAGCAGATCTAGCGGGGCCACCTACGAGCAGTACTTC
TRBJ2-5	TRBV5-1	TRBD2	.	CASRGGTSSQETQYF	TGCGCCAGCAGGGGGGGGACCTCTTCCCAAGAGACCCAGTACTTC
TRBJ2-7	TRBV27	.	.	CASSFSGPSYEQYF	TGTGCCAGCAGTTTCTCCGGGCCCTCCTACGAGCAGTACTTC
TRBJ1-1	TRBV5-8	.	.	CASSLFIGANTEAFF	TGTGCCAGCAGCTTGTTTATAGGGGCGAACACTGAAGCTTTCTTT
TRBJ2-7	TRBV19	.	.	CASTAGPNYEQYF	TGTGCCAGTACGGCCGGCCCCAACTACGAGCAGTACTTC
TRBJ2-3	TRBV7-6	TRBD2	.	CASSIGGGRTDTQYF	TGTGCCAGCAGCATTGGGGGGGGGAGGACAGATACGCAGTATTTT
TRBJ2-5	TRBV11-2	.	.	CASSQTWGKETQYF	TGTGCCAGCAGCCAAACTTGGGGCAAAGAGACCCAGTACTTC
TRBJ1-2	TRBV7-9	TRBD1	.	CASSPPAGQGNYGYTF	TGTGCCAGCAGCCCACCTGCGGGACAGGGTAACTATGGCTACACCTTC
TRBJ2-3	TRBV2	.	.	CASDGADTQYF	TGTGCCAGCGACGGGGCAGATACGCAGTATTTT
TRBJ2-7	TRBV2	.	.	CASRSNEQYF	TGTGCCAGCAGGAGCAACGAGCAGTACTTC
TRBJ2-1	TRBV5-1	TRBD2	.	CASSLESGGPQSSYNEQFF	TGCGCCAGCAGCTTGGAAAGCGGGGGGCCCCAAAGCTCCTACAATGAGCAGTTCTTC
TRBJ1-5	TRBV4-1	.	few	CASSQELGRGQPQHF	TGCGCCAGCAGCCAAGAATTGGGGAGAGGGCAGCCCCAGCATTTT
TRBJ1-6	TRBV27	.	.	CASRLWTADNSPLHF	TGTGCCAGCAGACTCTGGACAGCCGATAATTCACCCCTCCACTTT